The rows below give T cell receptor beta chains drawn from one sample of a study of Ad26.COV2.S vaccination and SARS-CoV-2 variants. Sequenced by immunoSEQ multiplex PCR; TCRdb stores in-frame clones only, minus some. The sample consists of hundreds of thousands of clones, more than 75% of them appearing once. The specimen was peripheral blood, collected in a trial of Ad26.COV2.S vaccine versus placebo. The receptors shown here come from a person between 18 and 60 years old who received the Ad26.COV2.S COVID-19 vaccine or a placebo. The CDR3 runs from the conserved cysteine through the conserved F or W. The D gene is left open where the match is weak. Size is omitted from some rows. Given values are once, few, many or a class for expanded clones.

D	J	size	V	CDR3	DNA
-	TRBJ2-3	-	TRBV12-3/TRBV12-4	CASSLVVDTQYF	TGTGCCAGCAGTTTAGTGGTGGATACGCAGTATTTT
-	TRBJ2-5	-	TRBV29-1	CSVSDSPQETQYF	TGCAGCGTTTCAGACTCGCCCCAAGAGACCCAGTACTTC
TRBD2	TRBJ2-1	-	TRBV5-4	CASSLVKREGSGEQFF	TGTGCCAGCAGCTTGGTGAAGCGGGAGGGGTCTGGCGAGCAGTTCTTC
-	TRBJ2-5	-	TRBV29-1	CSVRGRARETQYF	TGCAGCGTCCGCGGGCGGGCGCGAGAGACCCAGTACTTC
-	TRBJ1-2	-	TRBV10-3	CAISGGGSYTF	TGTGCCATCAGTGGGGGAGGAAGCTACACCTTC
-	TRBJ2-5	-	TRBV3-1/TRBV3-2	CASSQEMAGAGETQYF	TGTGCCAGCAGCCAAGAGATGGCGGGGGCGGGGGAGACCCAGTACTTC
-	TRBJ2-6	-	TRBV5-6	CASSLRGRRDSGANVLTF	TGTGCCAGCAGCTTGAGAGGTCGTCGAGACTCTGGGGCCAACGTCCTGACTTTC
TRBD1	TRBJ2-7	-	TRBV27	CASSWDRSSYEQYF	TGTGCCAGCAGTTGGGACAGGAGCTCCTACGAGCAGTACTTC
-	TRBJ2-7	-	TRBV2	CASSEGPRTSAPYEQYF	TGTGCCAGCAGTGAAGGTCCCCGGACGTCCGCCCCCTACGAGCAGTACTTC
-	TRBJ2-4	-	TRBV4-1	CASSLRQGRENIQYF	TGCGCCAGCAGCCTCCGACAGGGGAGGGAAAACATTCAGTACTTC
TRBD2	TRBJ2-1	-	TRBV27	CASSPRGLAGYNEQFF	TGTGCCAGCAGTCCACGAGGACTAGCGGGCTACAATGAGCAGTTCTTC
-	TRBJ2-7	-	TRBV6-2/TRBV6-3	CASSFEGSGTYEQYF	TGTGCCAGCAGTTTCGAGGGGTCGGGTACCTACGAGCAGTACTTC
TRBD2	TRBJ2-2	-	TRBV9	CASSSEPGLARTGELFF	TGTGCCAGCTCGAGTGAACCGGGACTAGCGCGTACCGGGGAGCTGTTTTTT
TRBD1	TRBJ2-7	few	TRBV27	CASSPSFTGGIGLYEQYF	TGTGCCAGCAGTCCAAGCTTCACAGGGGGCATTGGATTATACGAGCAGTACTTC
-	TRBJ2-6	few	TRBV29-1	CSVVFAGALNGGANVLTF	TGCAGCGTTGTTTTTGCGGGGGCCCTGAACGGTGGGGCCAACGTCCTGACTTTC
-	TRBJ1-6	-	TRBV11-2	CASSLETANSPLHF	TGTGCCAGCAGCTTAGAGACAGCGAATTCACCCCTCCACTTT
-	TRBJ2-2	-	TRBV28	CASLEGGPKNTGELFF	TGTGCCAGTCTTGAAGGAGGGCCAAAGAACACCGGGGAGCTGTTTTTT
-	TRBJ2-7	-	TRBV6-6	CASSPPGKQGYEQYF	TGTGCCAGCAGCCCACCAGGAAAACAGGGCTACGAGCAGTACTTC
TRBD1	TRBJ2-2	-	TRBV2	CASRETGFGELFF	TGTGCCAGCAGAGAGACAGGGTTCGGGGAGCTGTTTTTT
TRBD2	TRBJ2-3	-	TRBV5-4	CASSLAGEGRTDTQYF	TGTGCCAGCAGCTTAGCGGGAGAGGGCCGAACAGATACGCAGTATTTT
-	TRBJ2-1	-	TRBV6-2/TRBV6-3	CASSIRAFDGQFF	TGTGCCAGCAGTATCCGGGCCTTTGACGGGCAGTTCTTC
-	TRBJ1-4	-	TRBV6-5	CASSPQGVNEKLFF	TGTGCCAGCAGTCCACAGGGCGTTAATGAAAAACTGTTTTTT
-	TRBJ2-3	-	TRBV5-5	CASSFTGYTDTQYF	TGTGCCAGCAGCTTTACAGGGTACACAGATACGCAGTATTTT
-	TRBJ1-2	-	TRBV27	CASSLLIGYGYTF	TGTGCCAGCAGTTTACTAATTGGGTATGGCTACACCTTC
-	TRBJ2-5	-	TRBV4-3	CASSQGAQRTETQYF	TGCGCCAGCAGCCAGGGGGCCCAGAGGACGGAGACCCAGTACTTC
-	TRBJ1-1	once	TRBV18	CASSPRQGGMNTEAFF	TGTGCCAGCTCACCAAGGCAGGGAGGGATGAACACTGAAGCTTTCTTT
-	TRBJ2-6	-	TRBV18	CASSPGIGANVLTF	TGTGCCAGCTCACCCGGAATCGGGGCCAACGTCCTGACTTTC
-	TRBJ2-7	-	TRBV15	CATSPPHGEQYF	TGTGCCACCAGCCCCCCTCACGGCGAGCAGTACTTC
-	TRBJ2-1	-	TRBV5-1	CASSLVGSSYNEQFF	TGCGCCAGCAGCTTGGTGGGTAGCTCCTACAATGAGCAGTTCTTC
TRBD2	TRBJ2-1	-	TRBV10-3	CAISVGTSGDNEQFF	TGTGCCATCAGTGTGGGGACTAGCGGGGACAATGAGCAGTTCTTC
TRBD2	TRBJ2-7	-	TRBV6-6	CASSYSGGFSSYEQYF	TGTGCCAGCAGTTACTCGGGGGGGTTTTCCTCCTACGAGCAGTACTTC
TRBD1	TRBJ1-4	-	TRBV29-1	CSGKRTGVNEKLFF	TGCAGCGGCAAACGGACAGGGGTTAATGAAAAACTGTTTTTT
-	TRBJ2-7	once	TRBV25-1	CASSGTDSYEQYF	TGTGCCAGCTCCGGGACGGATAGTTACGAGCAGTACTTC
-	TRBJ2-7	once	TRBV2	CASSEYYEQYF	TGTGCCAGCAGTGAGTACTACGAGCAGTACTTC
-	TRBJ2-5	-	TRBV9	CASSVGSSSALQETQYF	TGTGCCAGCAGCGTAGGGTCCTCTAGCGCACTCCAAGAGACCCAGTACTTC
TRBD2	TRBJ2-1	-	TRBV16	CASSPLSSGRGSYNEQFF	TGTGCCAGCAGCCCGCTGTCCAGCGGGAGAGGATCTTACAATGAGCAGTTCTTC
TRBD2	TRBJ2-3	-	TRBV5-1	CASSTGLAGVSDTQYF	TGCGCCAGCAGCACGGGACTAGCGGGAGTGTCAGATACGCAGTATTTT
-	TRBJ2-7	-	TRBV28	CASSLKGREQYF	TGTGCCAGCAGTTTGAAGGGACGGGAGCAGTACTTC
TRBD1	TRBJ1-2	-	TRBV27	CASSLRGQGYGYTF	TGTGCCAGCAGTTTACGGGGACAGGGCTATGGCTACACCTTC
TRBD2	TRBJ2-3	-	TRBV11-2	CASSLEGAGVDTQYF	TGTGCCAGCAGCTTAGAAGGAGCGGGAGTAGATACGCAGTATTTT
-	TRBJ2-7	few	TRBV7-2	CASSSYTLREAPEQYF	TGTGCCAGCAGCTCCTACACTTTGAGGGAAGCTCCCGAGCAGTACTTC
TRBD2	TRBJ2-1	-	TRBV10-3	CAISLAGSSYNEQFF	TGTGCCATCAGTTTAGCGGGGAGCTCCTACAATGAGCAGTTCTTC
TRBD1	TRBJ2-7	-	TRBV9	CASSPRDRYFLTYEQYF	TGTGCCAGCAGCCCCCGGGACAGGTATTTCTTAACCTACGAGCAGTACTTC
TRBD2	TRBJ2-1	-	TRBV3-1/TRBV3-2	CASSLRGLAVNEQFF	TGTGCCAGCAGCCTCCGGGGACTAGCGGTCAATGAGCAGTTCTTC
TRBD1	TRBJ2-7	once	TRBV4-1	CASSPPGTGGEQYF	TGCGCCAGCAGCCCACCCGGGACAGGGGGTGAGCAGTACTTC
-	TRBJ1-6	-	TRBV7-8	CASSLGPFGSRSPLHF	TGTGCCAGCAGCTTAGGCCCATTCGGGAGTCGATCACCCCTCCACTTT
-	TRBJ2-2	-	TRBV9	CASSARSSFGGELFF	TGTGCCAGCAGCGCCCGCTCCAGCTTTGGCGGGGAGCTGTTTTTT
-	TRBJ2-7	-	TRBV5-1	CASSPEAGAYEQYF	TGCGCCAGCAGCCCCGAGGCCGGGGCCTACGAGCAGTACTTC
TRBD2	TRBJ2-4	-	TRBV5-4	CASSPPSGADIQYF	TGTGCCAGCAGCCCCCCTAGCGGAGCGGACATTCAGTACTTC
TRBD1	TRBJ2-3	-	TRBV28	CASSRPGQGTDTQYF	TGTGCCAGCAGCAGACCGGGACAGGGAACAGATACGCAGTATTTT
-	TRBJ2-7	once	TRBV2	CASSDLFEGSYEQYF	TGTGCCAGCAGTGACCTCTTTGAAGGGTCCTACGAGCAGTACTTC
TRBD1	TRBJ2-7	-	TRBV15	CATSSFKDRGSYEQYF	TGTGCCACCAGCAGTTTTAAGGACAGGGGGTCCTACGAGCAGTACTTC
-	TRBJ1-3	-	TRBV6-5	CARLGGGHGNTIYF	TGTGCTCGTCTGGGTGGGGGGCACGGAAACACCATATATTTT
TRBD1	TRBJ2-7	-	TRBV4-1	CASSPGQGVLMEQYF	TGCGCCAGCAGCCCGGGACAGGGAGTCCTAATGGAGCAGTACTTC
-	TRBJ2-5	-	TRBV4-3	CASSQDLLGETQYF	TGCGCCAGCAGCCAAGATCTTCTTGGGGAGACCCAGTACTTC